This is a list of T cell receptor beta chains from one sample in a study of CXCR3-negative and CXCR3-positive naive CD8 T cells. TCRdb re-called the 5' RACE reads and catalogs CDR3 proteins one per entry, DNA excluded. This sample contains 5,700 or so distinct CDR3 sequences. The sequenced sample consisted of naive CXCR3+ CD8+ T cells from blood. These TCRs come from a human donor in good health. Some clones in this sample may be carry-over from other donors' samples. Both conserved end residues are part of each CDR3. Each record gives: clone size, V gene, J gene, CDR3 protein. Only part of the rows carry a size: once, few, many, or a class if the clone is expanded.

clone_size: medium-sized; v_call: TRBV10-3; j_call: TRBJ1-5; cdr3_aa: CASSGANQPQHF
clone_size: medium-sized; v_call: TRBV29-1; j_call: TRBJ1-2; cdr3_aa: CSVEQRLGTGTGVDYGYTF
clone_size: medium-sized; v_call: TRBV11-2; j_call: TRBJ2-5; cdr3_aa: CASRSGGFLETQYF
clone_size: -; v_call: TRBV24-1; j_call: TRBJ2-5; cdr3_aa: CATSERRGSETQYF
clone_size: -; v_call: TRBV7-8; j_call: TRBJ2-4; cdr3_aa: CASSEGISKNIQYF
clone_size: -; v_call: TRBV2; j_call: TRBJ2-1; cdr3_aa: CASRPGLALNNEQFF
clone_size: -; v_call: TRBV20-1; j_call: TRBJ2-2; cdr3_aa: CSARETIGRANTGELFF
clone_size: -; v_call: TRBV5-1; j_call: TRBJ1-6; cdr3_aa: CASSLAADGPPLHF
clone_size: -; v_call: TRBV5-6; j_call: TRBJ1-2; cdr3_aa: CASSFQGDGGYTF
clone_size: medium-sized; v_call: TRBV18; j_call: TRBJ2-7; cdr3_aa: CASSTWDRVYEQYF
clone_size: medium-sized; v_call: TRBV29-1; j_call: TRBJ2-7; cdr3_aa: CSALDSYEQYF
clone_size: medium-sized; v_call: TRBV7-2; j_call: TRBJ2-1; cdr3_aa: CASSLGTSGIPEQFF
clone_size: -; v_call: TRBV29-1; j_call: TRBJ2-1; cdr3_aa: CSVEVRASGYNEQFF
clone_size: medium-sized; v_call: TRBV20-1; j_call: TRBJ2-7; cdr3_aa: CSAPTGEYEQYF
clone_size: medium-sized; v_call: TRBV29-1; j_call: TRBJ1-1; cdr3_aa: CSVAGTGTEAFF
clone_size: medium-sized; v_call: TRBV29-1; j_call: TRBJ2-1; cdr3_aa: CSVGREGAYNEQFF
clone_size: -; v_call: TRBV15; j_call: TRBJ1-1; cdr3_aa: CATSPSGTNTEAFF
clone_size: -; v_call: TRBV29-1; j_call: TRBJ2-5; cdr3_aa: CSVIGQRETQYF
clone_size: medium-sized; v_call: TRBV20-1; j_call: TRBJ2-7; cdr3_aa: CSASVEGGIHEQYF
clone_size: -; v_call: TRBV29-1; j_call: TRBJ1-5; cdr3_aa: CSVGTGLAQPQHF
clone_size: -; v_call: TRBV11-1; j_call: TRBJ2-7; cdr3_aa: CASSHADSSPYEQYF
clone_size: -; v_call: TRBV12-3/TRBV12-4; j_call: TRBJ1-1; cdr3_aa: CASILVGTEAFF
clone_size: medium-sized; v_call: TRBV7-9; j_call: TRBJ2-7; cdr3_aa: CASSPRTGAYEQYF
clone_size: medium-sized; v_call: TRBV29-1; j_call: TRBJ1-2; cdr3_aa: CSVDTGGRGGYTF
clone_size: medium-sized; v_call: TRBV20-1; j_call: TRBJ2-1; cdr3_aa: CSANAADRSYNEQFF
clone_size: medium-sized; v_call: TRBV6-6; j_call: TRBJ2-2; cdr3_aa: CASSYSQENTGELFF
clone_size: -; v_call: TRBV29-1; j_call: TRBJ1-2; cdr3_aa: CSVDFQLSYCYTF
clone_size: medium-sized; v_call: TRBV10-3; j_call: TRBJ1-2; cdr3_aa: CAISEGGYGYTF
clone_size: -; v_call: TRBV12-3/TRBV12-4; j_call: TRBJ1-1; cdr3_aa: CASSAPGEAFF
clone_size: medium-sized; v_call: TRBV7-2; j_call: TRBJ2-5; cdr3_aa: CASSPADQETQYF
clone_size: -; v_call: TRBV7-2; j_call: TRBJ2-3; cdr3_aa: CAGQAATRTDTQYF
clone_size: -; v_call: TRBV6-4; j_call: TRBJ2-1; cdr3_aa: CASSTTSQRGYNEQFF
clone_size: -; v_call: TRBV5-1; j_call: TRBJ2-3; cdr3_aa: CASSETTGSDTQYF
clone_size: medium-sized; v_call: TRBV20-1; j_call: TRBJ2-7; cdr3_aa: CSARSAGSYEQYF
clone_size: medium-sized; v_call: TRBV29-1; j_call: TRBJ1-2; cdr3_aa: CSVDLGADGYTF
clone_size: -; v_call: TRBV20-1; j_call: TRBJ2-1; cdr3_aa: CSASSPGLVGNEQFF
clone_size: medium-sized; v_call: TRBV12-3/TRBV12-4; j_call: TRBJ1-2; cdr3_aa: CASSPEVIEGGYTF
clone_size: medium-sized; v_call: TRBV5-1; j_call: TRBJ2-7; cdr3_aa: CASSPGQGSYEQYF
clone_size: -; v_call: TRBV2; j_call: TRBJ2-2; cdr3_aa: CASRFRTSEGPSNTGELFF
clone_size: -; v_call: TRBV6-5; j_call: TRBJ1-1; cdr3_aa: CASSYGAGDTEAFF
clone_size: medium-sized; v_call: TRBV29-1; j_call: TRBJ1-5; cdr3_aa: CSALTGDSNQPQHF
clone_size: -; v_call: TRBV6-5; j_call: TRBJ1-2; cdr3_aa: CASSYSNQDGYTF
clone_size: medium-sized; v_call: TRBV28; j_call: TRBJ2-7; cdr3_aa: CASSLMAGSRYEQYF
clone_size: medium-sized; v_call: TRBV29-1; j_call: TRBJ1-2; cdr3_aa: CSVGTARGYGYTF
clone_size: -; v_call: TRBV6-1; j_call: TRBJ2-1; cdr3_aa: CASSDRGDNEQFF
clone_size: -; v_call: TRBV9; j_call: TRBJ1-1; cdr3_aa: CASSVDGNTEAFF